Included here is one TCR beta chain sequence, with context. No antigen is known for it. The junction departs from germline at one end; a sequencing error may be responsible. Unique molecular identifiers tagged the TCRbeta library. One entry per CDR3 protein, called by TCRdb with MiXCR from the PCR reads. This sample yields a few hundred thousand distinct CDR3 sequences, of which around 7.1% are seen a single time; 9.1% belongs to the top ten. The sample comes from a study of T-cell reconstitution after alpha-beta-depleted transplantation in children. Whole-study findings and limits: Surviving thymic progenitors and recipient T cells were the source of high TCRbeta diversity at day 60 in some patients. At one year after transplant, newly produced T cells mostly accounted for T-cell counts and diversity. Reportedly, alpha-beta T cells present about two months post-transplant originated from several hundred expanded clones of graft origin.

This CDR3 has 19 residues. Sequencing was performed on peripheral blood, taken 360 days after TCRalphabeta/CD19-depleted stem cell transplant. This clonotype originated in a female patient between 2 and 10 years old who had a stem cell transplant for Fanconi anemia, so the T cells may come from the graft donor. The chain links TRBV12-3 or TRBV12-4 to TRBJ2-1, with TRBD2 matching over 10 bases. The CDR3 DNA sequence: TGTACCAGCAGTTTAAGTATAAGCGGGGGGGGCAGCTCCTACAATGAGCAGTTCTTC. Its protein is CTSSLSISGGGSSYNEQFF.